A selection of T cell receptor beta chains follows, all from one sample in a study of blood T cell repertoires in COVID-19. Libraries were prepared by immunoSEQ multiplex PCR; TCRdb keeps only in-frame clonotypes and omits some of them. Here the sample spans some 120,000 clones, about 80% being singletons. Sequenced material: peripheral blood. These receptors were taken from a woman aged 55-70 years with acute or convalescent COVID-19. CDR3s include the opening cysteine and the closing phenylalanine or tryptophan. D genes are given only for firm matches. Size is stated for part of the rows, as once, few or many counts, or as a class when the clone is expanded.

clone_size j_call d_call cdr3_length v_call cdr3_aa cdr3_nt
. TRBJ1-2 . 13 TRBV6-6 CASSMDKNYGYTF TGTGCCAGCAGTATGGACAAGAACTATGGCTACACCTTC
. TRBJ2-3 . 13 TRBV7-2 CASSPLLGSTQYF TGTGCCAGCAGCCCCCTGCTGGGGAGTACGCAGTATTTT
. TRBJ1-4 TRBD1 14 TRBV2 CASAGQGPNEKLFF TGTGCCAGCGCCGGACAGGGGCCTAATGAAAAACTGTTTTTT
. TRBJ2-1 . 15 TRBV5-1 CASSPTLSPQDEQFF TGCGCCAGCAGCCCTACTTTAAGTCCTCAGGATGAGCAGTTCTTC
. TRBJ2-4 . 13 TRBV6-5 CASRQLTSTIQYF TGTGCCAGCAGGCAACTGACTAGTACCATTCAGTACTTC
. TRBJ1-2 TRBD1 18 TRBV28 CASSFIGEDRSVDGGYTF TGTGCCAGCAGTTTTATAGGGGAGGACAGGAGCGTCGATGGTGGCTACACCTTC
. TRBJ2-5 TRBD2 15 TRBV25-1 CASSRTSGDQETQYF TGTGCCAGCAGTAGAACTAGCGGGGACCAAGAGACCCAGTACTTC
. TRBJ2-2 TRBD2 14 TRBV5-1 CASSPGLASGELFF TGCGCCAGCAGCCCGGGACTAGCGTCCGGGGAGCTGTTTTTT
. TRBJ2-5 TRBD2 17 TRBV7-9 CASSLGSSGEYQETQYF TGTGCCAGCAGCTTAGGGTCTAGCGGGGAGTACCAAGAGACCCAGTACTTC
. TRBJ2-2 TRBD2 16 TRBV27 CASRRSTSGSPGELFF TGTGCCAGCAGACGGTCGACTAGCGGGTCCCCCGGGGAGCTGTTTTTT
. TRBJ1-1 TRBD1 12 TRBV7-9 CASSAGTGEAFF TGTGCCAGCAGCGCCGGGACAGGGGAAGCTTTCTTT
. TRBJ1-5 . 16 TRBV7-9 CASSLGQVAFNQPQHF TGTGCCAGCAGCTTAGGGCAGGTCGCTTTCAATCAGCCCCAGCATTTT
. TRBJ1-1 . 15 TRBV15 CATSRGGATGTEAFF TGTGCCACCAGCAGAGGGGGCGCGACCGGCACTGAAGCTTTCTTT
. TRBJ2-2 . 14 TRBV6-5 CASRRAGGTGELFF TGTGCCAGCAGACGGGCCGGGGGCACCGGGGAGCTGTTTTTT
. TRBJ2-2 TRBD1 16 TRBV18 CASSPSGTGGTGELFF TGTGCCAGCTCACCAAGCGGGACAGGGGGCACCGGGGAGCTGTTTTTT
. TRBJ1-2 . 13 TRBV18 CASSPPTDYGYTF TGTGCCAGCTCACCACCGACAGACTATGGCTACACCTTC
. TRBJ1-2 . 13 TRBV7-9 CASRLGGGYGYTF TGTGCCAGCAGGTTGGGTGGCGGCTATGGCTACACCTTC
. TRBJ1-2 . 15 TRBV6-5 CASSYSSGQAGGYTF TGTGCCAGCAGTTACTCGTCCGGCCAGGCGGGTGGCTACACCTTC
. TRBJ1-1 . 12 TRBV30 CASTTGNTEAFF TGTGCCTCCACTACGGGGAACACTGAAGCTTTCTTT
. TRBJ2-5 TRBD2 15 TRBV5-6 CASTDPAGRVETQYF TGTGCCAGCACCGACCCGGCGGGGAGGGTAGAGACCCAGTACTTC
. TRBJ1-4 . 16 TRBV11-2 CANEPHAGGFNEKLFF TGTGCCAATGAGCCTCACGCGGGGGGTTTTAATGAAAAACTGTTTTTT
. TRBJ1-1 . 16 TRBV27 CASSFFPRGGDTEAFF TGTGCCAGCAGTTTTTTTCCGAGAGGCGGGGACACTGAAGCTTTCTTT
. TRBJ2-7 . 11 TRBV10-1 CASSEYSEQYF TGCGCCAGCAGTGAATACAGCGAGCAGTACTTC
. TRBJ1-5 TRBD1 19 TRBV4-1 CASSQDDRGQPYSNQPQHF TGCGCCAGCAGCCAAGACGACAGGGGGCAACCCTATAGCAATCAGCCCCAGCATTTT
. TRBJ1-4 . 15 TRBV11-2 CASSLGSVSREKLFF TGTGCCAGCAGCTTAGGGAGCGTCTCCCGGGAAAAACTGTTTTTT
. TRBJ1-1 TRBD1 14 TRBV24-1 CATRTGTGDTEAFF TGTGCCACCAGGACCGGGACAGGGGATACTGAAGCTTTCTTT
. TRBJ1-6 . 14 TRBV27 CASSLSRDNSPLHF TGTGCCAGCAGTTTATCGCGGGATAATTCACCCCTCCACTTT
. TRBJ1-2 . 14 TRBV12-5 CASGLGGGAGGYTF TGTGCTAGTGGTTTGGGCGGGGGCGCGGGTGGCTACACCTTC
. TRBJ1-1 TRBD1 15 TRBV6-5 CASSYSRQGNTEAFF TGTGCCAGCAGTTACTCGAGACAGGGGAACACTGAAGCTTTCTTT
. TRBJ1-1 . 13 TRBV5-1 CASSIQGLTEAFF TGCGCCAGCAGCATTCAGGGTTTGACTGAAGCTTTCTTT
. TRBJ1-4 . 14 TRBV5-1 CASSLVSLGEKLFF TGCGCCAGCAGCTTGGTCTCTCTAGGTGAAAAACTGTTTTTT
. TRBJ1-1 TRBD1 14 TRBV28 CASSRQGMGTEAFF TGTGCCAGCAGTCGACAGGGAATGGGCACTGAAGCTTTCTTT
. TRBJ1-4 . 12 TRBV30 CAWRQLSEKLFF TGTGCCTGGAGACAGCTGAGTGAAAAACTGTTTTTT
once TRBJ1-2 . 13 TRBV3-1/TRBV3-2 CASSQETMDGYTF TGTGCCAGCAGCCAAGAAACAATGGATGGCTACACCTTC
. TRBJ1-2 . 12 TRBV6-6 CASRSPAEGYTF TGTGCCAGCAGAAGCCCCGCGGAAGGCTACACCTTC
. TRBJ1-3 . 15 TRBV21-1 CASRNRSLSGNTIYF TGTGCCAGCAGAAACAGGTCCCTCTCTGGAAACACCATATATTTT
. TRBJ2-1 . 13 TRBV25-1 CASSKKGGGEQFF TGTGCCAGCAGTAAGAAGGGAGGGGGGGAGCAGTTCTTC
. TRBJ1-1 . 13 TRBV19 CASHEQGNTEAFF TGTGCCAGTCATGAACAGGGGAACACTGAAGCTTTCTTT
. TRBJ1-5 TRBD1 14 TRBV10-2 CASSDRVGDQPQHF TGCGCCAGCTCCGACAGGGTTGGGGATCAGCCCCAGCATTTT
. TRBJ1-1 . 11 TRBV20-1 CSARTEGRAFF TGCAGTGCTAGGACGGAGGGTAGGGCTTTCTTT
. TRBJ1-1 . 13 TRBV3-1/TRBV3-2 CASSQGSGAEAFF TGTGCCAGCAGCCAAGGGTCAGGGGCTGAAGCTTTCTTT
. TRBJ1-2 . 12 TRBV6-5 CATYREDYGYTF TGTGCCACGTACAGGGAAGACTATGGCTACACCTTC
. TRBJ2-3 TRBD2 14 TRBV5-1 CASRLTSGLDTQYF TGCGCCAGTAGGCTGACTAGCGGGCTAGATACGCAGTATTTT
. TRBJ2-3 TRBD2 15 TRBV5-1 CASSPGAGGPDTQYF TGCGCCAGCAGCCCCGGAGCGGGGGGGCCAGATACGCAGTATTTT
once TRBJ1-2 . 13 TRBV18 CASSPRTDYGYTF TGTGCCAGCTCACCAAGGACAGACTATGGCTACACCTTC
. TRBJ1-1 TRBD1 14 TRBV19 CASSIGQGAAEAFF TGTGCCAGTAGTATAGGACAGGGGGCGGCTGAAGCTTTCTTT
. TRBJ2-5 TRBD2 17 TRBV19 CASSKLAGIDFQETQYF TGTGCCAGTAGTAAACTAGCGGGGATAGATTTCCAAGAGACCCAGTACTTC
. TRBJ1-5 TRBD1 15 TRBV7-9 CASSSDRGGHQPQHF TGTGCCAGCAGCTCGGACAGGGGAGGACATCAGCCCCAGCATTTT
once TRBJ2-2 . 14 TRBV20-1 CSASSGRGTGELFF TGCAGTGCTAGTTCAGGTCGGGGGACCGGGGAGCTGTTTTTT